This T cell receptor beta chain is drawn from a study of a mutant IDH1 vaccine in newly diagnosed glioma. Study-wide background: Radiotherapy, temozolomide, or both had been given previously, and both were given to most.

The time point: baseline, week 1 (first vaccination visit). As to treatment: pre-vaccination baseline after standard-of-care therapy. CDR3 size: 10 residues. The repertoire was sequenced with immunoSEQ multiplex PCR; TCRdb's copy has only in-frame clones and lacks some. The table records under 90,000 clones, around 79% of them present only once. The source is a man aged 45-65 years with glioma. Source: PBMCs, taken from a glioma patient treated with radiotherapy, temozolomide or both. The chain uses TRBV1 and TRBJ2-7. TRBV1 corresponds to a pseudogene. The CDR3 nucleotides are TGCACTCGTTCGGGGCCCGAGCAGTACTTC. This encodes CTRSGPEQYF.